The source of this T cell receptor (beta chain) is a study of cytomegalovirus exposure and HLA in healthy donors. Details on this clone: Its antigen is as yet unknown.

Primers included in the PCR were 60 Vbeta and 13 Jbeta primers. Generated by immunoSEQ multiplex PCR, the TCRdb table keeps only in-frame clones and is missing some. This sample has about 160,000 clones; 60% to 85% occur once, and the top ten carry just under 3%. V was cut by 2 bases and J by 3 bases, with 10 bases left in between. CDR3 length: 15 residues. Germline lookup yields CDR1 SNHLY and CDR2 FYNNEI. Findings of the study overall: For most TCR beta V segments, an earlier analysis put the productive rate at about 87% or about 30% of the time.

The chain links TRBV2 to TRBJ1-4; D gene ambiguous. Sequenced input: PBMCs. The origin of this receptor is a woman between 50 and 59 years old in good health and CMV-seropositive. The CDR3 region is CASSEFQISNEKLFF. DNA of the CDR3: TGTGCCAGCAGTGAATTCCAGATTTCTAATGAAAAACTGTTTTTT.